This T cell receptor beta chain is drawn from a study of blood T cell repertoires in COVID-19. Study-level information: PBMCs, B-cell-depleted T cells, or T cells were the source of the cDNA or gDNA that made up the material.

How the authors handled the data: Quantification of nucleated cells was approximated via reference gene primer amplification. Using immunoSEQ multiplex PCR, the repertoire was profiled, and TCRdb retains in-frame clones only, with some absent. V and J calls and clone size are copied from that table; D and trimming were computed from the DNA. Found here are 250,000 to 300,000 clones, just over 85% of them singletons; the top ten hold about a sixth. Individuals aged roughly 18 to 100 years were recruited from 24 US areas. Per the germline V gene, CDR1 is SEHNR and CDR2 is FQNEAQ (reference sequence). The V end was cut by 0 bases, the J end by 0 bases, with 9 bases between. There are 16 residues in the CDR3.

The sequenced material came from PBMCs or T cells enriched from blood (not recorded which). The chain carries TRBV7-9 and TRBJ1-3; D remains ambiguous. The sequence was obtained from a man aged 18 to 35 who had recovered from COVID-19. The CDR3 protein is CASSLAGDLSGNTIYF. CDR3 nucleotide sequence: TGTGCCAGCAGCTTAGCGGGCGACCTCTCTGGAAACACCATATATTTT.